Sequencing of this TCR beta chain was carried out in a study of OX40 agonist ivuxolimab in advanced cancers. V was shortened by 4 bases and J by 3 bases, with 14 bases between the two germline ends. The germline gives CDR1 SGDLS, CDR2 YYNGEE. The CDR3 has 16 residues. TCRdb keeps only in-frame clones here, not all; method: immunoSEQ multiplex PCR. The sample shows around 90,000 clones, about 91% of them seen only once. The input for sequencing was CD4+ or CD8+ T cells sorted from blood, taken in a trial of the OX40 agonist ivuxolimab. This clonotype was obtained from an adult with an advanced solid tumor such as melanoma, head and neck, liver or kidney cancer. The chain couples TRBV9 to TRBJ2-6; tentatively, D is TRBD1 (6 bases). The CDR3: CASSTYPGVGANVLTF. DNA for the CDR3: TGTGCCAGCAGCACCTATCCAGGGGTTGGGGCCAACGTCCTGACTTTC.